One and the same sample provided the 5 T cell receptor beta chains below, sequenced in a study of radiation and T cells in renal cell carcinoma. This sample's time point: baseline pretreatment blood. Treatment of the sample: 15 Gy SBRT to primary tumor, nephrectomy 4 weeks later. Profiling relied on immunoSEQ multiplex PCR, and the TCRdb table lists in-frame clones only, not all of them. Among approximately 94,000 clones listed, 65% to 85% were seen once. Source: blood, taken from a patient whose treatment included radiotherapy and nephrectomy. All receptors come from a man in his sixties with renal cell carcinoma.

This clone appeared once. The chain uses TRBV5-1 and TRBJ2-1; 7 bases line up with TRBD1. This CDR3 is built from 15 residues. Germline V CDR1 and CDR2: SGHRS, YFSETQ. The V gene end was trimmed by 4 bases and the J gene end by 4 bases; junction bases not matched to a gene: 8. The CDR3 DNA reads TGCGCCAGCAGCACTCAGGACAGGATTTACAATGAGCAGTTCTTC. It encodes CASSTQDRIYNEQFF.

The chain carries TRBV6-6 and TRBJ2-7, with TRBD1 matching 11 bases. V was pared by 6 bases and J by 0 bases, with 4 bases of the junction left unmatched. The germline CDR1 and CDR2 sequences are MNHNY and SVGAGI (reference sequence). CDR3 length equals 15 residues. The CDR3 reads CASSMGQGGSYEQYF. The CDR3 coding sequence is TGTGCCAGCAGCATGGGACAGGGGGGCTCCTACGAGCAGTACTTC.

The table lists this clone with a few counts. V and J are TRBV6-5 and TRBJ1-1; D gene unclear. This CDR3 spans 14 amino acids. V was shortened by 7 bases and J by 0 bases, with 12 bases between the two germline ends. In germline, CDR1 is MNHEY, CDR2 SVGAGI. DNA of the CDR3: TGTGCCAGCAAGTACACGGGATTGAACACTGAAGCTTTCTTT. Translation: CASKYTGLNTEAFF.

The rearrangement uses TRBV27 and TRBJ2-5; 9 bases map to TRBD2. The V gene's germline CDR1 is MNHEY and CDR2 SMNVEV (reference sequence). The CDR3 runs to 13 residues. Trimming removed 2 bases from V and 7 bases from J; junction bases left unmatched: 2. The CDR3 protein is CASSLAGGVTQYF. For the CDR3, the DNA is TGTGCCAGCAGTTTAGCGGGAGGGGTGACCCAGTACTTC.

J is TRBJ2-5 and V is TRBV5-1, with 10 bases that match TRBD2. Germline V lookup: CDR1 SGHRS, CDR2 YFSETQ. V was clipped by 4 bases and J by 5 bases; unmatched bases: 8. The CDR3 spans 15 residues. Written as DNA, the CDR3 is TGCGCCAGCAGCACCCTAGCGGGAGTGGGTGAGACCCAGTACTTC. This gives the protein CASSTLAGVGETQYF.